These 16 T cell receptor beta chains were all obtained from the same sample, sequenced in a study of blood T cell repertoires in COVID-19. Data came from immunoSEQ multiplex PCR; TCRdb stores just in-frame clones and leaves some out. The table records approximately 260,000 clones, 88% of them present only once. The sample was peripheral blood. The receptors originated from a woman aged 65 to 85 with COVID-19, enrolled during active disease.

The CDR3 DNA sequence: TGTGCCAGCAGCTTAGTGGGGACAGGTAACACTGAAGCTTTCTTT. This encodes CASSLVGTGNTEAFF. This sequence joins TRBV11-3 and TRBJ1-1; 8 positions agree with TRBD1. This CDR3 comprises 15 residues. Germline loops: CDR1 SGHNT, CDR2 YENEEA. V gave up 1 base and J gave up 2 bases; unmatched junction bases: 3.

The rearrangement uses TRBV11-3 and TRBJ2-7; TRBD2 matches 10 bases. CDR3 size: 15 residues. Germline CDR1 and CDR2: SGHNT and YENEEA. The trim removed 5 bases at V and 5 bases at J, leaving 9 bases unmatched. The CDR3 reads CASSPGVAGGNEQYF. In DNA form, the CDR3 reads TGTGCCAGCAGCCCCGGAGTAGCGGGAGGAAACGAGCAGTACTTC.

This rearrangement joins TRBV30 to TRBJ2-7; a weak D match, TRBD1 (5 bases). CDR1 GTSNPN and CDR2 SVGIG come from the germline V gene (reference sequence). The CDR3 is 14 residues long. V was trimmed by 0 bases and J by 3 bases, leaving 12 bases between them. CDR3 in amino acids: CAWSVPGNYYEQYF. In DNA, the CDR3 is TGTGCCTGGAGTGTACCAGGGAACTACTACGAGCAGTACTTC. The full variable domain, rest sourced from reference TRBV30 and TRBJ2-7, is SQTIHQWPATLVQPVGSPLSLECTVEGTSNPNLYWYRQAAGRGLQLLFYSVGIGQISSEVPQNLSASRPQDRQFILSSKKLLLSDSGFYLCAWSVPGNYYEQYFGPGTRLTVT.

The CDR3 DNA reads TGTGCCAGCAGCCAAGTGGCTAGCGTTGTCTACGAGCAGTACTTC. This codes for CASSQVASVVYEQYF. J is TRBJ2-7 and V is TRBV3-1 (or the pseudogene TRBV3-2); D might be TRBD2 (6 bases). CDR1 and CDR2 (germline): LGHDT, YNNKEL (reference sequence). The CDR3 contains 15 residues. Trimming removed 1 base at V and 3 bases at J, with 13 bases between.

This clone was recorded only once. This chain connects TRBV7-9 to TRBJ2-3; D is unresolved. Germline loops: CDR1 SEHNR, CDR2 FQNEAQ (reference sequence). The ends were cut back, 0 bases at V and 1 base at J, with 5 bases in the middle. The CDR3 runs 14 residues. The DNA for the CDR3 is TGTGCCAGCAGCTTAGCGCAGGGCACAGATACGCAGTATTTT. Its translation is CASSLAQGTDTQYF.

This clone was found once. V gene TRBV28 combines with J gene TRBJ1-4, with 11 bases that match TRBD1. Germline V lookup: CDR1 MDHEN, CDR2 SYDVKM. CDR3 length: 15 residues. V was pared by 6 bases and J by 7 bases, with 7 bases of the junction left unmatched. Here the CDR3 DNA reads TGTGCCAGCAGACCAAACGGACAGGGGGCTGAAAAACTGTTTTTT. This codes for CASRPNGQGAEKLFF.

The chain uses TRBV20-1 and TRBJ1-5; TRBD1 might be the D (5 bases). CDR1 is DFQATT and CDR2 is SNEGSKA in the germline V gene (reference sequence). CDR3 length: 11 amino acids. V lost 5 bases to trimming and J lost 11 bases, with 13 bases between them. CDR3 DNA sequence: TGCAGTGCTGTACAGGCCAGCGCCCAGCATTTT. It yields the protein CSAVQASAQHF.

The V gene is TRBV5-6, the J gene TRBJ1-2; D remains unclear. Germline V gives CDR1 SGHDT, CDR2 YYEEEE. This CDR3 is 14 amino acids long. Trimming cost V 0 bases and J 0 bases, with 6 bases left between them. In nucleotides, the CDR3 is TGTGCCAGCAGCTTGGGCGGAGCTAACTATGGCTACACCTTC. Amino acid sequence: CASSLGGANYGYTF.

V usage is TRBV19 and J usage is TRBJ1-2; D ambiguous. Germline V lookup: CDR1 LNHDA, CDR2 SQIVND (reference sequence). The length of the CDR3 is 13 residues. Trimming took 4 bases from V and 4 from J, leaving 10 bases between them. CDR3 coding DNA: TGTGCCAGTAGTAGTAGTGTTTCCTATGGCTACACCTTC. Protein: CASSSSVSYGYTF.

The chain couples TRBV29-1 to TRBJ2-5; a possible D gene is TRBD2 (6 bases). The CDR3 loop spans 13 amino acids. Germline CDR1 and CDR2: SQVTM and ANQGSEA. V was shortened by 1 base and J by 6 bases, with 12 bases between the two germline ends. CDR3 in DNA: TGCAGCGTTGAAGTGACCGGGAGAAAGACCCAGTACTTC. The encoded protein is CSVEVTGRKTQYF.

The V and J genes are TRBV6-4 and TRBJ1-1; tentatively, D is TRBD1 (6 bases). CDR3 length: 18 amino acids. V was clipped by 10 bases and J by 2 bases, with 29 bases between them. The germline CDR1 and CDR2 sequences are MRHNA and SNTAGT. The CDR3 loop is CATIEIGGRLVNNTEAFF. The CDR3 DNA follows: TGTGCCACAATCGAAATCGGGGGGCGGCTAGTTAATAACACTGAAGCTTTCTTT.

The table lists this clone with a count of one. The chain is built from TRBV15 and TRBJ1-2, with a possible D match to TRBD1 (6 bases). Germline V CDR1 and CDR2: LNHNV, YYDKDF (reference sequence). V shed 1 base and J shed 7 bases, with 16 bases lying between them. CDR3 size: 15 residues. As DNA, the CDR3 is TGTGCCACCAGCAGAGCCGGGGGGCGAATAAGTGGCTACACCTTC. It translates to CATSRAGGRISGYTF. Complete variable domain (other parts from reference TRBV15 and TRBJ1-2): DAMVIQNPRYQVTQFGKPVTLSCSQTLNHNVMYWYQQKSSQAPKLLFHYYDKDFNNEADTPDNFQSRRPNTSFCFLDIRSPGLGDTAMYLCATSRAGGRISGYTFGSGTRLTVV.

Only one count was recorded for this clone. The chain couples TRBV7-3 to TRBJ2-2; the match to TRBD1 covers 7 bases. The CDR3 runs 14 residues. V trimming: 2 bases; J trimming: 4 bases; junction bases outside the gene matches: 1. Germline V gives CDR1 SGHTA, CDR2 FQGTGA. CDR3: CASSLAGGTGELFF. As DNA, the CDR3 is TGTGCCAGCAGCTTAGCAGGGGGCACCGGGGAGCTGTTTTTT.

The chain has TRBV5-6 and TRBJ1-6; TRBD1 matches at 7 bases. The CDR3 totals 16 residues. Germline V gene data show CDR1 as SGHDT and CDR2 as YYEEEE. The V and J ends lost 1 base and 6 bases, in that order; junction bases with no gene match: 7. Here the CDR3 reads CASSLSPGQSNSPLHF. The DNA for the CDR3 is TGTGCCAGCAGCTTGTCCCCGGGACAGTCTAATTCACCCCTCCACTTT.

CDR3 loop: CASSRIGTGLNYGYTF. In DNA form, the CDR3 reads TGTGCCAGCAGCCGTATTGGGACAGGCCTTAACTATGGCTACACCTTC. This chain links TRBV5-5 with TRBJ1-2, with TRBD1 identical over 8 bases. Germline V gives CDR1 SGHKS, CDR2 YYEKEE (reference sequence). Unmatched junction bases numbered 9, after V lost 4 bases and J lost 1 base. The CDR3 is made up of 16 amino acids.

V is TRBV7-2 and J is TRBJ2-7; the D gene is possibly TRBD1 (6 bases). This CDR3 spans 14 amino acids. Trimming pared 2 bases from V and 0 bases from J, leaving 8 bases between. Germline-derived CDR1 and CDR2 are SGHTA and FQGNSA. CDR3 bases: TGTGCCAGCAGCTTACAGGGGCCCTCCTACGAGCAGTACTTC. Its protein product is CASSLQGPSYEQYF.